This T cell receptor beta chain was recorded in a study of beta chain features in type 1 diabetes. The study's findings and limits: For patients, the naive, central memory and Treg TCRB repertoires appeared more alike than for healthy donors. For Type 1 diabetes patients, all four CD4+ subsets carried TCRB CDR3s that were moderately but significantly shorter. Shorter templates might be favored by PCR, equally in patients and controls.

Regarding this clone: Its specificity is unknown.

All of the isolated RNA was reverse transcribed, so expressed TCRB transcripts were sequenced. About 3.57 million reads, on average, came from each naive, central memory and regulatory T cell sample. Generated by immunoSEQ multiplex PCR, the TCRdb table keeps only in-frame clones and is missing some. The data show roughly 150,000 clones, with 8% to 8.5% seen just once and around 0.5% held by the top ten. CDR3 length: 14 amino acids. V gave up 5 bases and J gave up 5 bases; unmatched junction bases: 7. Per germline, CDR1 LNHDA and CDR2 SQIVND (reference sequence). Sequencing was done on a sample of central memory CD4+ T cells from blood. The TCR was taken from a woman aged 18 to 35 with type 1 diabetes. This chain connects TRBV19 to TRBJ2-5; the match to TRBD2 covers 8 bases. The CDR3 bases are TGTGCCAGTAGTCCCAGCGGGGGTCGGGAGACCCAGTACTTC. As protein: CASSPSGGRETQYF.